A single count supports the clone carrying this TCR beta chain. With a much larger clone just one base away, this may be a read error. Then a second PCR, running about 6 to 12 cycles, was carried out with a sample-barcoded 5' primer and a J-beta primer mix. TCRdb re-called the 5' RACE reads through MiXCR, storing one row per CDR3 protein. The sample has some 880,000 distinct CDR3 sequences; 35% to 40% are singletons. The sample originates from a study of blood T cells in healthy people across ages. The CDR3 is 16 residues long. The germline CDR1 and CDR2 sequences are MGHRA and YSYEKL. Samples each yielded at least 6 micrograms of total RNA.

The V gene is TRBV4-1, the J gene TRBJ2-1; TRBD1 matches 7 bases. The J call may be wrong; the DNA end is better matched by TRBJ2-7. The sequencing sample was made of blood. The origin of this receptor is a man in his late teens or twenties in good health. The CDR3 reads CASSQEGDSIYNEQYF. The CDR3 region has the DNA TGCGCCAGCAGCCAAGAAGGGGACAGCATCTACAATGAGCAGTACTTC.